A selection of T cell receptor beta chains follows, all from one sample in a study of blood T cell repertoires in COVID-19. Data came from immunoSEQ multiplex PCR; TCRdb stores just in-frame clones and leaves some out. The sample lists around 120,000 clones; 80% to 90% were seen once. The sample consisted of peripheral blood. The receptors come from a woman older than 75 with acute or convalescent COVID-19. The CDR3 runs from the conserved cysteine through the conserved F or W. A D gene is named only where the DNA matches it firmly. Only some rows state a clone size, as once, few, many or a class for expanded clones.

>TRBJ2-3|NA|NA|13|TRBV5-1
CASESGSTDTQYF
TGCGCCAGCGAGAGCGGGAGCACAGATACGCAGTATTTT
>TRBJ1-4|NA|NA|14|TRBV3-1/TRBV3-2
CASSQGTPNEKLFF
TGTGCCAGCAGCCAAGGGACTCCTAATGAAAAACTGTTTTTT
>TRBJ1-2|NA|NA|13|TRBV7-8
CASSLDRVYGYTF
TGTGCCAGCAGCTTAGACAGGGTCTATGGCTACACCTTC
>TRBJ2-3|TRBD2|NA|16|TRBV25-1
CASSPLAGEITDTQYF
TGTGCCAGCAGCCCCCTAGCGGGGGAAATCACAGATACGCAGTATTTT
>TRBJ2-1|TRBD2|NA|16|TRBV7-7
CASSLGAGGALNEQFF
TGTGCCAGCAGCTTGGGAGCGGGGGGAGCCCTGAATGAGCAGTTCTTC
>TRBJ1-4|TRBD1|NA|15|TRBV18
CASSREGTGVEKLFF
TGTGCCAGCTCACGGGAGGGGACAGGGGTCGAAAAACTGTTTTTT
>TRBJ2-7|NA|NA|14|TRBV7-2
CASSSTGISYEQYF
TGTGCCAGCAGCTCAACAGGGATATCCTACGAGCAGTACTTC
>TRBJ2-7|TRBD2|NA|13|TRBV28
CASALTSIGEQYF
TGTGCCAGCGCCTTGACTAGCATTGGGGAGCAGTACTTC
>TRBJ2-2|NA|NA|15|TRBV11-3
CASSWDGGSTGELFF
TGTGCCAGCAGCTGGGATGGGGGGTCGACCGGGGAGCTGTTTTTT
>TRBJ2-2|TRBD2|NA|15|TRBV7-3
CASSLGGIGTGELFF
TGTGCCAGCAGCTTGGGAGGGATCGGGACCGGGGAGCTGTTTTTT
>TRBJ2-1|NA|NA|14|TRBV5-1
CASSLSTVYNEQFF
TGCGCCAGCAGCTTGTCTACAGTCTACAATGAGCAGTTCTTC
>TRBJ2-3|NA|NA|14|TRBV19
CASSEGGFTDTQYF
TGTGCCAGTAGCGAGGGGGGGTTCACAGATACGCAGTATTTT
>TRBJ1-6|TRBD1|NA|15|TRBV6-5
CASRPTGALDSPLHF
TGTGCCAGCAGACCGACAGGGGCCCTAGATTCACCCCTCCACTTT
>TRBJ2-6|NA|once|17|TRBV19
CASSMVQGPSGANVLTF
TGTGCCAGTAGTATGGTCCAGGGTCCCTCTGGGGCCAACGTCCTGACTTTC
>TRBJ2-2|NA|NA|13|TRBV27
CASSLRRGGELFF
TGTGCCAGCAGTCTCCGGCGGGGCGGGGAGCTGTTTTTT
>TRBJ2-3|NA|once|17|TRBV24-1
CATSERVYRASTDTQYF
TGTGCCACCAGTGAGAGGGTGTACAGGGCTAGCACAGATACGCAGTATTTT
>TRBJ2-3|NA|NA|18|TRBV4-3
CASSQDYPPRPSTDTQYF
TGCGCCAGCAGCCAAGACTATCCCCCCCGCCCGTCCACAGATACGCAGTATTTT
>TRBJ1-6|TRBD1|NA|15|TRBV6-5
CASKPGQPYNSPLHF
TGTGCCAGCAAACCGGGACAGCCATATAATTCACCCCTCCACTTT